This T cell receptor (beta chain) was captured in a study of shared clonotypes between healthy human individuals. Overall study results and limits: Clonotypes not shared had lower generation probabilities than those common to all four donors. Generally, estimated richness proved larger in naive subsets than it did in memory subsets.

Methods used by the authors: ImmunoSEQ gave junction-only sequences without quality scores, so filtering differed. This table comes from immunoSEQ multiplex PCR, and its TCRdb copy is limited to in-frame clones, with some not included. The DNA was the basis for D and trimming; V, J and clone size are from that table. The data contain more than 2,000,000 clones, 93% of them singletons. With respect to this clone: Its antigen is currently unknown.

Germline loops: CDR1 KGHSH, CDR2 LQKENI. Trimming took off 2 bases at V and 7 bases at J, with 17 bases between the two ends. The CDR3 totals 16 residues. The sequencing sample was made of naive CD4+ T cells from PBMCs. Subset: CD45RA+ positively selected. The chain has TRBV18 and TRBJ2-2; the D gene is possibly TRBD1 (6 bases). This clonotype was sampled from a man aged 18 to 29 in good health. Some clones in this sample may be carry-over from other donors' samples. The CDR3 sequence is CASSPRRRGIDGELFF. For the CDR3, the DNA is TGTGCCAGCTCACCAAGACGCAGGGGAATTGACGGGGAGCTGTTTTTT.